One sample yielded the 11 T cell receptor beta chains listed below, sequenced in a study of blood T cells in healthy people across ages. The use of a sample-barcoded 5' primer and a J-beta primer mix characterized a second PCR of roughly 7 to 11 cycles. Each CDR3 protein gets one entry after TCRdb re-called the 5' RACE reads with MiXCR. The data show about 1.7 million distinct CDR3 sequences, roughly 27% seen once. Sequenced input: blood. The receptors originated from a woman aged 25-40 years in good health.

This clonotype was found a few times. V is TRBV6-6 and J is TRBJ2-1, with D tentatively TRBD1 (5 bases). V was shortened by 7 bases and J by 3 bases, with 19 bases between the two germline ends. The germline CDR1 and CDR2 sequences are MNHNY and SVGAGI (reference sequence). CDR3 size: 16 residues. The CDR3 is CASIQGGAGDYNEQFF. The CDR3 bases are TGTGCCAGCATTCAAGGTGGGGCTGGGGACTACAATGAGCAGTTCTTC.

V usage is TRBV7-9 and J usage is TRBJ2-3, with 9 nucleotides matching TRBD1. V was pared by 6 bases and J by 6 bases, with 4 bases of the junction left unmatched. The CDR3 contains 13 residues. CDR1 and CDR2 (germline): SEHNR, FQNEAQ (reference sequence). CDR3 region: CASRYRGHDTQYF. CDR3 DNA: TGTGCCAGCAGATACAGGGGGCATGATACGCAGTATTTT.

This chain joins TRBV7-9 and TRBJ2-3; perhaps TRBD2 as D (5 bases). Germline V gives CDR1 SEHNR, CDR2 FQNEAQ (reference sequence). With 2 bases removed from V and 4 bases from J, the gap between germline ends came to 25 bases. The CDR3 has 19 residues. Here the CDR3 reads CASSLFRSLSVPPPDTQYF. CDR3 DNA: TGTGCCAGCAGCTTATTTAGATCCCTTAGCGTTCCCCCCCCAGATACGCAGTATTTT.

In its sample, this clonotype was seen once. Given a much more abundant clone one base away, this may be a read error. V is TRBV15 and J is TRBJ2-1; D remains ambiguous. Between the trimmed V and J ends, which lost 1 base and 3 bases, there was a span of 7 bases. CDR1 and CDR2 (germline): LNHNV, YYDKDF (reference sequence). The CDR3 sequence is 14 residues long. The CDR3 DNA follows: TGTGCCACCAGCAGAGTACCCGACTACAATGAGCAGTTCTTC. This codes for CATSRVPDYNEQFF.

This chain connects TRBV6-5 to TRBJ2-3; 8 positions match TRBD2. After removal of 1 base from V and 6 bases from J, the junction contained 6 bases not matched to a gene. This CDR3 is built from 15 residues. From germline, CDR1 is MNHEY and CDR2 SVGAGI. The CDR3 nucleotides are TGTGCCAGCAGTTACTTAGCGGGGCCCGGGGATACGCAGTATTTT. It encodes CASSYLAGPGDTQYF.

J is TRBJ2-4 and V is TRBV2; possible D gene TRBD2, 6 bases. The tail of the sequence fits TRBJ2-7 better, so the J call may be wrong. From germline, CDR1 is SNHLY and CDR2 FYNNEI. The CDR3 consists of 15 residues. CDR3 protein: CASSRLFAGSYEQYF. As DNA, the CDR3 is TGTGCCAGCAGCCGCCTTTTTGCGGGGAGTTACGAGCAGTACTTC.

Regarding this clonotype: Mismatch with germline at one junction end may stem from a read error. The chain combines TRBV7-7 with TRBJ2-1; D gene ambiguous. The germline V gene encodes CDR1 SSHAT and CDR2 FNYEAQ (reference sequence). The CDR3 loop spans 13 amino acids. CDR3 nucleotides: TGTGCCACCTCTCGGAGCTCCCACAATGAGCAGTTCTTC. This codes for CATSRSSHNEQFF.

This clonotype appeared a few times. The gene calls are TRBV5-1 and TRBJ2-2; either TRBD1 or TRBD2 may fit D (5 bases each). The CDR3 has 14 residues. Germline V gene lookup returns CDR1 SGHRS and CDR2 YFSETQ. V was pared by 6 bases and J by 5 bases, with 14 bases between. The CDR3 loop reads CASTRVRETGELFF. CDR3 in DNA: TGCGCCAGCACCCGCGTCAGGGAGACCGGGGAGCTGTTTTTT.

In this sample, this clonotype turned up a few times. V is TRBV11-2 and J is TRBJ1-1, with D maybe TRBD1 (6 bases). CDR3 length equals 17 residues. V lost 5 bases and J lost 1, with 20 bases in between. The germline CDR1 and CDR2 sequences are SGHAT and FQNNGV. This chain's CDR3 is CASSPSLPGAENTEAFF. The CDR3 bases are TGTGCCAGCAGCCCCAGCTTGCCGGGGGCGGAGAACACTGAAGCTTTCTTT.

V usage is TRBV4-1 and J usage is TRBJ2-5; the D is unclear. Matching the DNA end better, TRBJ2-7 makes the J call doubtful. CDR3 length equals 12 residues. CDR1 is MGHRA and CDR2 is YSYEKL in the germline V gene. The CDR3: CASSQDEIEQYF. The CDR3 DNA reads TGCGCCAGCAGCCAAGATGAGATCGAGCAGTACTTC.

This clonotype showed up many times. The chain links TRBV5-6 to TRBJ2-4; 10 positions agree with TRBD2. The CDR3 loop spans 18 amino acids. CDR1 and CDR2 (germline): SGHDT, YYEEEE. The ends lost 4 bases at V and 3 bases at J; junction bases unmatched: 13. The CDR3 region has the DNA TGTGCCAGCAGCCTAGTTGAAGCGGGGGGGCAAGACAAAAACATTCAGTACTTC. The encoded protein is CASSLVEAGGQDKNIQYF. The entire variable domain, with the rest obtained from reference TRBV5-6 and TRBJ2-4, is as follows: DAGVTQSPTHLIKTRGQQVTLRCSPKSGHDTVSWYQQALGQGPQFIFQYYEEEERQRGNFPDRFSGHQFPNYSSELNVNALLLGDSALYLCASSLVEAGGQDKNIQYFGAGTRLSVL.